These 32 T cell receptor beta chains came from one sample sequenced in a study of early T cells in non-severe SARS-CoV-2 infection. MiXCR, run by TCRdb on the 5' RACE reads, gives a single entry per CDR3 protein. The sample has 70,000 to 90,000 distinct CDR3 sequences; around 12% are singletons. Sequenced: whole blood. These receptors all stem from an adult who was a healthcare worker with PCR-confirmed SARS-CoV-2 infection or an uninfected control (not recorded which).

This clonotype has at least ten counts. The chain uses TRBV14 and TRBJ2-7; tentative D call: TRBD2 (5 bases). The CDR3 runs to 14 residues. Trimming took 3 bases from V and 2 from J, leaving 11 bases between them. Germline V gene lookup returns CDR1 SGHDN and CDR2 FVKESK. The CDR3 DNA reads TGTGCCAGCAGCCATTGGGGAGAGACCTACGAGCAGTACTTC. Its translation: CASSHWGETYEQYF.

This clonotype was observed a handful of times. The chain links TRBV15 to TRBJ2-1; D unresolved. This CDR3 has 16 residues. CDR1 is LNHNV and CDR2 is YYDKDF in the germline V gene (reference sequence). Deletions cut 5 bases from V and 0 bases from J, with 14 bases between. CDR3 DNA: TGTGCCACCAGCGCCCCCCCGCCCGCCTCCTACAATGAGCAGTTCTTC. The encoded protein is CATSAPPPASYNEQFF.

This clonotype was seen at least ten times. The V and J genes are TRBV6-6 and TRBJ2-7; the match to TRBD2 covers 10 bases. The CDR3 spans 14 residues. Germline CDR1 MNHNY, CDR2 SVGAGI (reference sequence). V lost 4 bases, J lost 0 bases, and 0 bases stayed unmatched. In nucleotides, the CDR3 is TGTGCCAGCAGTTCTAGCGGGAGCTCCTACGAGCAGTACTTC. Amino acid sequence: CASSSSGSSYEQYF.

The chain links TRBV7-9 to TRBJ1-1; tentatively, D is TRBD1 (6 bases). V dropped 6 bases and J dropped 5 bases, with 10 bases sitting between them. CDR3 size: 12 residues. Germline-derived CDR1 and CDR2 are SEHNR and FQNEAQ (reference sequence). This chain's CDR3 is CASSNTGTEAFF. The CDR3 DNA reads as TGTGCCAGCAGTAATACAGGGACTGAAGCTTTCTTT.

This clonotype was detected only a few times. The chain carries TRBV7-2 and TRBJ2-2; D gene ambiguous. The V end lost 5 bases, the J end lost 2 bases, and 15 bases lay between the germline ends. Germline CDR1 is SGHTA and CDR2 is FQGNSA. This CDR3 is 16 amino acids long. The CDR3 loop is CASSRMAALNTGELFF. Written as DNA, the CDR3 is TGTGCCAGCAGCCGGATGGCAGCCCTAAACACCGGGGAGCTGTTTTTT.

The sample holds a few counts of this clonotype. This chain links TRBV29-1 with TRBJ1-1, with D hard to call. CDR1 and CDR2 from the germline V gene are SQVTM and ANQGSEA. The CDR3 runs 13 residues. The V end lost 7 bases, the J end lost 5 bases, and 17 bases lay between the germline ends. The CDR3 bases are TGCAGCGCACCAGGCGGGAGTGGGACTGAAGCTTTCTTT. It is translated as CSAPGGSGTEAFF.

The chain employs TRBV6-1 and TRBJ1-5; D gene uncertain. Germline V CDR1 and CDR2: MNHNS, SASEGT. V was clipped by 7 bases and J by 7 bases, with 17 bases between them. The CDR3 extends over 14 amino acids. In nucleotides, the CDR3 is TGTGCCAGCACTAGTCCGGGATCGAGCCAGCCCCAGCATTTT. Translated, it gives CASTSPGSSQPQHF.

This clonotype was detected a few times. This chain uses TRBV29-1 with TRBJ1-2; unclear D gene. This CDR3 is 13 amino acids long. V was shortened by 1 base and J by 7 bases, with 13 bases between the two germline ends. Germline loops: CDR1 SQVTM, CDR2 ANQGSEA. The CDR3 spells CSVEGLQIGGYTF. For the CDR3, the DNA is TGCAGCGTTGAAGGACTACAGATAGGTGGCTACACCTTC.

The sample holds many counts of this clonotype. The junction and the germline gene differ at one end; a read error may be behind it. The chain joins TRBV5-4 to TRBJ2-2; 8 nucleotides agree with TRBD1. Looked up from germline, CDR1 is SGHNT and CDR2 is YYREEE (reference sequence). The CDR3 totals 15 residues. In nucleotides, the CDR3 is TGTGCCAGCACCTTGGACAGGGCGAACACCGGGGAGCTGTTTTTT. The encoded protein is CASTLDRANTGELFF. Full variable domain (missing parts from reference TRBV5-4 and TRBJ2-2): ETGVTQSPTHLIKTRGQQVTLRCSSQSGHNTVSWYQQALGQGPQFIFQYYREEENGRGNFPPRFSGLQFPNYSSELNVNALELDDSALYLCASTLDRANTGELFFGEGSRLTVL.

V and J are TRBV12-3 or TRBV12-4 and TRBJ2-7; D ambiguous. V lost 4 bases, J lost 7 bases, and 14 bases lay in between. This CDR3 is built from 13 residues. For the CDR3, the DNA is TGTGCCAGCAGTTGGAACTTTAAGGGTGAGCAGTACTTC. Translated, it gives CASSWNFKGEQYF.

This clonotype was seen repeatedly, ten times or more. V and J are TRBV27 and TRBJ2-7; TRBD1 agrees at 7 bases. Per germline, CDR1 MNHEY and CDR2 SMNVEV (reference sequence). There are 15 residues in the CDR3. V trimming: 5 bases; J trimming: 2 bases; junction bases outside the gene matches: 9. The CDR3, as DNA: TGTGCCAGCAGTAAATCGACAGGGAATACCTACGAGCAGTACTTC. Translation: CASSKSTGNTYEQYF.

The V gene is TRBV20-1, the J gene TRBJ2-5; 10 positions agree with TRBD2. The CDR3 sequence is 15 residues long. CDR1 and CDR2 (germline): DFQATT, SNEGSKA (reference sequence). The V gene end was trimmed by 0 bases and the J gene end by 6 bases; junction bases not matched to a gene: 7. The DNA for the CDR3 is TGCAGTGCTAGAGACTCTAGCGGGAGCTTCCAGACCCAGTACTTC. Translating gives CSARDSSGSFQTQYF.

This clonotype showed up just a few times. The J gene is TRBJ2-1, the V gene TRBV10-3, with TRBD1 matching over 7 bases. Germline assignment: CDR1 ENHRY and CDR2 SYGVKD. This CDR3 is 15 amino acids long. J was trimmed by 1 base and V by 4 bases; bases with no gene match: 4. The CDR3 spells CAISAPGQSYNEQFF. The CDR3 coding sequence is TGTGCCATCAGTGCTCCGGGACAGTCCTACAATGAGCAGTTCTTC.

This clonotype was seen only a few times. This rearrangement joins TRBV20-1 to TRBJ2-3; no clear D gene. This CDR3 is 13 amino acids long. V lost 0 bases and J 0 bases, leaving 4 bases between the germline ends. CDR1 is DFQATT and CDR2 is SNEGSKA in the germline V gene (reference sequence). The CDR3 sequence: CSAREISTDTQYF. The CDR3 nucleotides read TGCAGTGCTAGAGAAATAAGCACAGATACGCAGTATTTT.

The sample holds many counts of this clonotype. The CDR3 DNA reads TGTGCCAGCAGCTGGCCCGTTTACATGAACACTGAAGCTTTCTTT. Translation: CASSWPVYMNTEAFF. The chain links TRBV7-9 to TRBJ1-1; no clear D. The CDR3 consists of 15 residues. The V gene lost 4 bases and the J gene lost 0 bases, with 12 bases spanning the gap. Germline CDR1 reads SEHNR; CDR2 reads FQNEAQ (reference sequence).

The genes are TRBV19 and TRBJ2-7; 7 nucleotides match TRBD1. Germline assignment: CDR1 LNHDA and CDR2 SQIVND (reference sequence). With V trimmed by 5 bases and J by 2 bases, 12 bases remained unmatched. The CDR3 loop spans 16 amino acids. The DNA for the CDR3 is TGTGCCAGTAGTCCCGAACGACAGGGTAATGCCTACGAGCAGTACTTC. Residues: CASSPERQGNAYEQYF.

The chain recombines TRBV7-2 with TRBJ1-2; D not certain. Deletions cut 6 bases from V and 4 bases from J, with 12 bases between. The CDR3 is 13 residues long. The V gene's germline CDR1 is SGHTA and CDR2 FQGNSA. The CDR3 nucleotides are TGTGCCAGCAGACCCGTCCTAATCTATGGCTACACCTTC. Translating gives CASRPVLIYGYTF.

This clonotype was observed a few times. This chain joins TRBV20-1 and TRBJ2-2; TRBD1 matches at 9 bases. With 1 base clipped from V and 1 base from J, the junction kept 4 bases outside the gene matches. Germline lookup yields CDR1 DFQATT and CDR2 SNEGSKA (reference sequence). This CDR3 contains 16 residues. The CDR3 bases are TGCAGTGCTAGAGTACAGGGGGCCTGGAACACCGGGGAGCTGTTTTTT. Translation gives CSARVQGAWNTGELFF.

The chain employs TRBV5-1 and TRBJ1-1, with 7 nucleotides matching TRBD1. V lost 7 bases, J lost 1 base, and 4 bases stayed unmatched. The CDR3 runs 13 residues. Germline V gene data show CDR1 as SGHRS and CDR2 as YFSETQ. CDR3: CASRGQENTEAFF. The CDR3 DNA sequence: TGCGCCAGCCGCGGACAGGAGAACACTGAAGCTTTCTTT.

The sample holds a few counts of this clonotype. In nucleotides, the CDR3 is TGCGCCAGCAGCTTGGTCCCGGGACTAGCGGACCTAAAGGATACGCAGTATTTT. Translated: CASSLVPGLADLKDTQYF. The chain is built from TRBV5-1 and TRBJ2-3; TRBD2 matches 11 bases. The CDR3 consists of 18 residues. Unmatched junction bases numbered 12, after V lost 0 bases and J lost 6 bases. Looked up from germline, CDR1 is SGHRS and CDR2 is YFSETQ.

The chain recombines TRBV5-4 with TRBJ2-1, with D maybe TRBD2 (6 bases). The germline V and J ends were trimmed by 2 bases and 8 bases, with 17 bases remaining between them. This CDR3 spans 15 amino acids. Germline values: CDR1 SGHNT, CDR2 YYREEE (reference sequence). The CDR3 DNA sequence: TGTGCCAGCAGCTTAGTGGCGGGACCAACGGATGAGCAGTTCTTC. Residues: CASSLVAGPTDEQFF.

This clonotype was counted many times. V is TRBV2 and J is TRBJ1-2; D might be TRBD1 (5 bases). The V end lost 5 bases, the J end lost 6 bases, and 16 bases lay between the germline ends. This CDR3 comprises 14 residues. Germline CDR1 reads SNHLY; CDR2 reads FYNNEI. This CDR3 is CASSSRGASHGYTF. The CDR3 bases are TGTGCCAGCAGTTCCCGAGGGGCCTCCCATGGCTACACCTTC.

Ten or more counts support this clonotype. It is unclear where the CDR3 begins or ends on the DNA, so no DNA is shown, and the CDR3 is as TCRdb lists it. This chain connects TRBV11-3 to TRBJ2-2. 14 amino acids form the CDR3, both terminal residues included. Germline V CDR1 and CDR2: SGHNT, YENEEA. The chain's CDR3 is CASSLRRKPGSCFF.

This clonotype was observed many times. This chain connects TRBV19 to TRBJ2-2; 8 nucleotides align to TRBD2. With V trimmed by 8 bases and J by 1 base, 15 bases remained unmatched. Germline V lookup: CDR1 LNHDA, CDR2 SQIVND (reference sequence). The CDR3 consists of 18 residues. In nucleotides, the CDR3 is TGTGCCAGTCTCCCCTGGGGGCGGCGGGGGGTGAACACCGGGGAGCTGTTTTTT. Translation: CASLPWGRRGVNTGELFF.

This clonotype was counted a few times. The chain couples TRBV7-9 to TRBJ2-7; D is unresolved. Germline values: CDR1 SEHNR, CDR2 FQNEAQ (reference sequence). V dropped 1 base and J dropped 6 bases, with 10 bases sitting between them. The CDR3 length is 13 residues. CDR3 region: CASSLEFSFEQYF. The CDR3 DNA sequence: TGTGCCAGCAGCTTAGAGTTCTCTTTCGAGCAGTACTTC.

This clonotype was picked up a small number of times. The J gene is TRBJ2-5, the V gene TRBV18, with D possibly TRBD1 on 5 matching bases. The CDR3 is 14 amino acids. The V gene's germline CDR1 is KGHSH and CDR2 LQKENI. V was shortened by 2 bases and J by 2 bases, with 9 bases between the two germline ends. DNA of the CDR3: TGTGCCAGCTCACCAGGGGCAGATCAAGAGACCCAGTACTTC. Encoded protein: CASSPGADQETQYF.

This clonotype was found many times. This chain links TRBV28 with TRBJ2-1; tentative D call: TRBD2 (5 bases). The CDR3 is 15 residues long. Germline values: CDR1 MDHEN, CDR2 SYDVKM. The V end lost 4 bases, the J end lost 7 bases, and 17 bases lay between the germline ends. CDR3 nucleotide sequence: TGTGCCAGCAGTTCCCCCGGGGTAGGCGGTAATGAGCAGTTCTTC. Protein product: CASSSPGVGGNEQFF.

This clonotype has a count of ten or more. The chain recombines TRBV20-1 with TRBJ2-6, with unresolved D. The CDR3 is made up of 14 amino acids. CDR1 and CDR2 from the germline V gene are DFQATT and SNEGSKA (reference sequence). Trimming removed 0 bases at V and 4 bases at J, with 7 bases between. The CDR3 protein is CSARDGSGANVLTF. CDR3 nucleotide sequence: TGCAGTGCTAGAGATGGGTCCGGGGCCAACGTCCTGACTTTC.

This clonotype was observed at least ten times. The V call is TRBV18, the J call TRBJ1-1; no clear D. The CDR3 has 12 residues. Deletions cut 0 bases from V and 5 bases from J, with 4 bases between. Germline-derived CDR1 and CDR2 are KGHSH and LQKENI. CDR3 bases: TGTGCCAGCTCACCACCGGGGACTGAAGCTTTCTTT. Translated: CASSPPGTEAFF.

This chain uses TRBV7-9 with TRBJ2-6, with D unresolved. Germline V gives CDR1 SEHNR, CDR2 FQNEAQ (reference sequence). With 8 bases removed from V and 1 base from J, the gap between germline ends came to 12 bases. The CDR3 spans 15 residues. The chain's CDR3 is CASGRSDSGANVLTF. CDR3 nucleotide sequence: TGTGCCAGCGGAAGAAGCGATTCTGGGGCCAACGTCCTGACTTTC.

This chain joins TRBV28 and TRBJ1-2, with 10 bases identical to TRBD1. The CDR3 is 13 amino acids. V was pared by 5 bases and J by 6 bases, with 3 bases of the junction left unmatched. Per germline, CDR1 MDHEN and CDR2 SYDVKM. CDR3 loop: CASSPGQGNGYTF. Here the CDR3 DNA reads TGTGCCAGCAGTCCGGGACAGGGGAATGGCTACACCTTC.

This clonotype was recorded a few times. CDR3 protein: CSVEEWGTGGENIQYF. As DNA, the CDR3 is TGCAGCGTTGAAGAGTGGGGGACAGGGGGCGAAAACATTCAGTACTTC. The chain has TRBV29-1 and TRBJ2-4, with 12 bases matching TRBD1. Germline values: CDR1 SQVTM, CDR2 ANQGSEA. J gave up 5 bases and V 0 bases, and 5 bases lay outside the gene matches. This CDR3 contains 16 residues.